This T cell receptor (beta chain) was captured in a study of shared T cell receptors in the human thymus. The CDR3 is 14 residues long. V lost 5 bases to trimming and J lost 3 bases; unmatched junction nucleotides: 2. Germline V gene sequence: CDR1 SGHAT, CDR2 FQNNGV. The table came from immunoSEQ multiplex PCR; TCRdb's copy has only in-frame clones and leaves some out. This table holds hundreds of thousands of clones, approximately 88% found once. The same specimen was also included in a second study, on human thymus T cells. That paper notes: Thymic resections from corrective heart surgery supplied the tissue.

Specimen: thymocytes. This rearrangement joins TRBV11-2 to TRBJ2-7, with 12 bases identical to TRBD2. The receptor was isolated from a boy in the first two years of life with a congenital heart defect. Here the CDR3 reads CASSQTSGSYEQYF. The CDR3 DNA reads TGTGCCAGCAGCCAGACTAGCGGGAGCTACGAGCAGTACTTC.